The 7 T cell receptor beta chains below all came from one sample that was sequenced in a study of blood T cell repertoires in COVID-19. Only in-frame clones appear in the TCRdb table, and some are missing; sequencing was by immunoSEQ multiplex PCR. This table has fewer than 200,000 clones, about 88% appearing once. The sequenced sample consisted of peripheral blood. The receptors derive from a woman in her sixties or seventies with COVID-19, enrolled during active disease.

For the CDR3, the DNA is TGTGCCAGCCGAGGGGGAAACACCATATATTTT. Translated, it gives CASRGGNTIYF. The chain combines TRBV27 with TRBJ1-3; D is uncertain. There are 11 residues in the CDR3. The V and J ends lost 8 bases and 4 bases respectively, with 6 bases between them. Germline lookup yields CDR1 MNHEY and CDR2 SMNVEV (reference sequence).

This chain joins TRBV5-1 and TRBJ1-1, with TRBD1 matching over 8 bases. This CDR3 has 14 amino acids. CDR1 and CDR2 (germline): SGHRS, YFSETQ. After removal of 4 bases from V and 3 bases from J, the junction contained 5 bases not matched to a gene. CDR3 sequence reads: CASSVSDRDTEAFF. The CDR3 coding sequence is TGCGCCAGCAGCGTCTCGGACAGGGACACTGAAGCTTTCTTT. The complete variable domain, with remaining parts taken from reference TRBV5-1 and TRBJ1-1, reads KAGVTQTPRYLIKTRGQQVTLSCSPISGHRSVSWYQQTPGQGLQFLFEYFSETQRNKGNFPGRFSGRQFSNSRSEMNVSTLELGDSALYLCASSVSDRDTEAFFGQGTRLTVV.

The chain recombines TRBV7-2 with TRBJ2-7, with D uncertain. In germline, CDR1 is SGHTA, CDR2 FQGNSA. The CDR3 consists of 11 residues. The V end was cut by 1 base, the J end by 4 bases, with 2 bases between. In DNA form, the CDR3 reads TGTGCCAGCAGCTTAGTATACGAGCAGTACTTC. As protein: CASSLVYEQYF. The full variable domain, with the rest looked up from reference TRBV7-2 and TRBJ2-7, is GAGVSQSPSNKVTEKGKDVELRCDPISGHTALYWYRQSLGQGLEFLIYFQGNSAPDKSGLPSDRFSAERTGGSVSTLTIQRTQQEDSAVYLCASSLVYEQYFGPGTRLTVT.

V usage is TRBV6-1 and J usage is TRBJ2-7; 11 bases line up with TRBD2. The CDR3 is 17 amino acids. The germline CDR1 and CDR2 sequences are MNHNS and SASEGT. After removal of 0 bases from V and 1 base from J, the junction contained 5 bases not matched to a gene. As DNA, the CDR3 is TGTGCCAGCAGTGAAGCGACTAGCGGGACACTATCCTACGAGCAGTACTTC. It specifies CASSEATSGTLSYEQYF.

J is TRBJ2-3 and V is TRBV11-2; no clear D. The CDR3 is 15 residues long. Germline values: CDR1 SGHAT, CDR2 FQNNGV. V dropped 2 bases and J dropped 2 bases, with 11 bases sitting between them. The CDR3 sequence: CASSLKLENTDTQYF. CDR3 in DNA: TGTGCCAGCAGCTTAAAACTCGAGAACACAGATACGCAGTATTTT.

The V and J genes are TRBV5-6 and TRBJ2-2, with a tentative D call TRBD2 (7 bases). Germline V CDR1 and CDR2: SGHDT, YYEEEE. The CDR3 totals 15 residues. The V end lost 0 bases, the J end lost 6 bases, and 12 bases lay between the germline ends. In DNA, the CDR3 is TGTGCCAGCAGCTTGGTCGGGGGGCGAGCCGGGGAGCTGTTTTTT. Its protein is CASSLVGGRAGELFF.

The V call is TRBV29-1, the J call TRBJ2-5; TRBD2 might be the D (5 bases). The CDR3 covers 12 residues. V was shortened by 7 bases and J by 5 bases, with 14 bases between the two germline ends. Germline V gene data show CDR1 as SQVTM and CDR2 as ANQGSEA. CDR3 sequence: CSAANPGETQYF. CDR3 DNA: TGCAGCGCCGCTAACCCGGGGGAGACCCAGTACTTC.